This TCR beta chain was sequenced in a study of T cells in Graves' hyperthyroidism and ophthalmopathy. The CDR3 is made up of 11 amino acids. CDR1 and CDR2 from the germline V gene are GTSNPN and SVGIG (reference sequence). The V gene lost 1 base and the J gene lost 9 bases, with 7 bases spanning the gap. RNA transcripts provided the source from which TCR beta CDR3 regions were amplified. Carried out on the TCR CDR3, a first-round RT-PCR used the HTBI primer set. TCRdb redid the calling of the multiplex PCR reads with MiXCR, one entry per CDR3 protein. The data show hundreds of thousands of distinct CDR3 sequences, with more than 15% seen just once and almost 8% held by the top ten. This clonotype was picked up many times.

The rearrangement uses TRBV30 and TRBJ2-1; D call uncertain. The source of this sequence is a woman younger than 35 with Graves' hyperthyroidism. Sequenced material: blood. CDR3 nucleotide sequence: TGTGCCTGGAGTGCGAGCCTTGAGCAGTTCTTC. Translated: CAWSASLEQFF.